This is a list of T cell receptor beta chains from one sample in a study of T cell repertoires in cytomegalovirus infection. TCRdb re-analysed the reads in MiXCR, keeping a single row per CDR3 protein. The sample has 900,000 to 950,000 distinct CDR3 sequences, approximately 31% seen once. These receptors' targets are unknown. Sequenced material: cultured CD8+ T cells from PBMCs, taken from culture after CMV antigen stimulation. The source is a human donor in good health (CMV status not recorded). Some clones in this sample may be carry-over from other donors' samples. The CDR3 runs from the conserved cysteine through the conserved F or W. The D gene is left open where the match is weak. Some rows have no size entry. The others give once, few or many, or a class for an expanded clone.

V	D	size	J	DNA	CDR3
TRBV28	NA	few	TRBJ1-5	TGTGCCAGCCTCCTACGGACAGCTAGCAATCAGCCCCAGCATTTT	CASLLRTASNQPQHF
TRBV2	NA	few	TRBJ2-5	TGTGCCAGCACCGGGGCAAAAGAGACCCAGTACTTC	CASTGAKETQYF
TRBV9	NA	NA	TRBJ2-1	TGTGCCAGCAGCGCCGGGACAAGGAAAGGGCATGAGCAGTTCTTC	CASSAGTRKGHEQFF
TRBV13	TRBD2	NA	TRBJ2-5	TGTGCCAGCAGCCTTCAGCGGGGGGGTCCGGAGACCCAGTACTTC	CASSLQRGGPETQYF
TRBV7-4	TRBD2	NA	TRBJ2-7	TGTGCCAGCAGCGGGGGACTAGGGACTACGTTGGAGCAGTACTTC	CASSGGLGTTLEQYF
TRBV20-1	NA	NA	TRBJ2-3	TGCAGTGCTACCCAGTGGGGACCCACAGATACGCAGTATTTT	CSATQWGPTDTQYF
TRBV20-1	NA	NA	TRBJ1-2	TGCAGTGCTAGATCGGAGGGGGGCGGCGGCTACACCTTC	CSARSEGGGGYTF
TRBV7-9	TRBD1	few	TRBJ1-5	TGTGCCAGCAGCCTCGACAGGGATTCTCGTCAGCCCCAGCATTTT	CASSLDRDSRQPQHF
TRBV20-1	NA	once	TRBJ1-2	TGCAGTGCTAGAGTAGCAGGGCTGGACTATGGCTACACCTTC	CSARVAGLDYGYTF
TRBV7-9	NA	NA	TRBJ1-4	TGTGCCAGCAGCTTATCGACGGAAAGGGAAAAACTGTTTTTT	CASSLSTEREKLFF
TRBV6-2/TRBV6-3	NA	few	TRBJ2-2	TGTGCCAGCACACAAGGGGGGGCCGGGGAGCTGTTTTTT	CASTQGGAGELFF
TRBV6-1	NA	few	TRBJ2-7	TGTGCCAGCAGTGAAAGAGGTTGGAGGGATCGCGGCGAGCAGTACTTC	CASSERGWRDRGEQYF
TRBV5-4	TRBD1	few	TRBJ1-2	TGTGCCAGCAGCTCCAACCCGACAGGGCCCTATGGCTACACCTTC	CASSSNPTGPYGYTF
TRBV19	NA	many	TRBJ1-1	TGTGCCAGTAGTATTGCAGGTGAGAACACTGAAGCTTTCTTT	CASSIAGENTEAFF
TRBV2	TRBD1	NA	TRBJ1-1	TGTGCCAGCAGGGAGGACAGGGGACGGAACACTGAAGCTTTCTTT	CASREDRGRNTEAFF
TRBV2	TRBD2	NA	TRBJ2-1	TGTGCCAGCAGTGTAAGGGGACTAGCGAATGAGCAGTTCTTC	CASSVRGLANEQFF
TRBV7-6	NA	few	TRBJ1-1	TGTGCCAGCAGCTTATATCAGGTGACCACTGAAGCTTTCTTT	CASSLYQVTTEAFF
TRBV2	NA	few	TRBJ2-7	TGTGCCAGCAGTGTATACGGGGGGACATTCTACGAGCAGTACTTC	CASSVYGGTFYEQYF
TRBV6-1	NA	NA	TRBJ1-2	TGTGCCAGCAGCCACCGGCGTGGCTACACCTTC	CASSHRRGYTF
TRBV7-3	TRBD1	NA	TRBJ2-3	TGTGCCAGCAGCCTACCGGGACAGGGGTATGCGGCAGATACGCAGTATTTT	CASSLPGQGYAADTQYF
TRBV6-1	NA	NA	TRBJ1-1	TGTGCCAGCAGTCTGTTCATTGGGGGAATGAACACTGAAGCTTTCTTT	CASSLFIGGMNTEAFF
TRBV7-9	TRBD2	many	TRBJ2-6	TGTGCCAGCAGCTCCGCGGGACTAGCGGGTCCCTCTGGGGCCAACGTCCTGACTTTC	CASSSAGLAGPSGANVLTF
TRBV2	NA	NA	TRBJ2-1	TGTGCCAGCAGTCCCGACTCCCCGGAGTTCTTC	CASSPDSPEFF
TRBV6-2/TRBV6-3	NA	few	TRBJ1-5	TGTGCCAGCAGTTACCCCGACGGGGTTAATCAGCCCCAGCATTTT	CASSYPDGVNQPQHF
TRBV7-2	NA	many	TRBJ1-2	TGTGCCAGCAGCCCCCGACAAAGGCCCTATGGCTACACCTTC	CASSPRQRPYGYTF
TRBV6-5	TRBD2	few	TRBJ2-1	TGTGCCAGCAGTTACTTTCCCCTAAGGGGACTAGGGTATACCAATGAGCAGTTCTTC	CASSYFPLRGLGYTNEQFF
TRBV27	TRBD1	few	TRBJ2-5	TGTGCCAGCAGTTTAAGACAGGGGGAAAGCCAAGAGACCCAGTACTTC	CASSLRQGESQETQYF
TRBV7-2	NA	many	TRBJ1-5	TGTGCCAGCAGCTTCTGGTCGGGGGAAAGCCAGCCCCAGCATTTT	CASSFWSGESQPQHF
TRBV7-8	TRBD1	NA	TRBJ1-1	TGTGCCAGCAGCTTTTGGACAGGTCGAGAGACTGAAGCTTTCTTT	CASSFWTGRETEAFF
TRBV11-3	TRBD1	few	TRBJ2-3	TGTGCCAGCAGCACAGGGGTAGCGAGCACAGATACGCAGTATTTT	CASSTGVASTDTQYF